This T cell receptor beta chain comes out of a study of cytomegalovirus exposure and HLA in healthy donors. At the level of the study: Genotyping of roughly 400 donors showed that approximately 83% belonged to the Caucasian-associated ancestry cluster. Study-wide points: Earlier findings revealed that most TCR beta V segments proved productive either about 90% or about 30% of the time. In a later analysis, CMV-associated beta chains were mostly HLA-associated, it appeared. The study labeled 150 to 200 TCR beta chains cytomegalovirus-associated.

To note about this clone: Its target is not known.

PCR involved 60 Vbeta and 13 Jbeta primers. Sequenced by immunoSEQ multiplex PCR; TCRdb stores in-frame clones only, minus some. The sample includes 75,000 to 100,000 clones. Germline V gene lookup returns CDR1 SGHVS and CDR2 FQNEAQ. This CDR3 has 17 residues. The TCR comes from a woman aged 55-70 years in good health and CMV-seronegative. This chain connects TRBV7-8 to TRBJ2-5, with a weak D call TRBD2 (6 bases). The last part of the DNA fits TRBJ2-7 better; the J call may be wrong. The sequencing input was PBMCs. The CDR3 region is CASSYLTSGTSIYEQYF. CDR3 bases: TGTGCCAGCAGCTACCTGACATCTGGGACTTCGATCTACGAGCAGTACTTC.